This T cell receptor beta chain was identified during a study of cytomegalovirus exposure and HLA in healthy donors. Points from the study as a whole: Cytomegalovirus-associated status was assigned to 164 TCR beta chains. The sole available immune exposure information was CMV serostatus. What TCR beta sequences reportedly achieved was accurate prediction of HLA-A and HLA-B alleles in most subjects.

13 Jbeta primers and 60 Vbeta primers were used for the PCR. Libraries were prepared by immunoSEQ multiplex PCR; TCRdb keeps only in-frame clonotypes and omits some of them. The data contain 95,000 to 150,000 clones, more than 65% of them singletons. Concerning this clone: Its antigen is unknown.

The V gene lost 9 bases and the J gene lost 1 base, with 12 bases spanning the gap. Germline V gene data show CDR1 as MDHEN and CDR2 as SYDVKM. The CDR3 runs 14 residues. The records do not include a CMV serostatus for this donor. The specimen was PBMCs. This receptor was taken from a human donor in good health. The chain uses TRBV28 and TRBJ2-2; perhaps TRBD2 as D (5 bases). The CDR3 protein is CASLRGLNTGELFF. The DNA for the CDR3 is TGTGCCAGTCTTCGGGGTCTGAACACCGGGGAGCTGTTTTTT.